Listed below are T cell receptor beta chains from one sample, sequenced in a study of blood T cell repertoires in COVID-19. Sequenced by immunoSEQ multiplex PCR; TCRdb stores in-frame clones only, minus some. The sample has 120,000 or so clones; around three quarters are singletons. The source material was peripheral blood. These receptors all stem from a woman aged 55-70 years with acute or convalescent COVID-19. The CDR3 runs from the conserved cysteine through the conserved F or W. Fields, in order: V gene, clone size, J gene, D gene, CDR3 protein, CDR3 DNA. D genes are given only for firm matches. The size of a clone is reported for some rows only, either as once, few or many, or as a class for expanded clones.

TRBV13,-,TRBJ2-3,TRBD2,CASSLAGTSFADTQYF,TGTGCCAGCAGCTTAGCGGGGACTAGCTTCGCAGATACGCAGTATTTT
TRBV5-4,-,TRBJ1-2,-,CASSFSGVNYGYTF,TGTGCCAGCAGCTTCTCGGGGGTGAACTATGGCTACACCTTC
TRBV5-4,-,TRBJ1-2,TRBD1,CASSFGQGMGGYTF,TGTGCCAGCAGCTTTGGACAGGGGATGGGTGGCTACACCTTC
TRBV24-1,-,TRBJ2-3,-,CATSDSRQASTDTQYF,TGTGCCACCAGTGATTCCAGACAGGCTAGCACAGATACGCAGTATTTT
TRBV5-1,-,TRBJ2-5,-,CASSLGQGNQETQYF,TGCGCCAGCAGCTTGGGGCAGGGTAACCAAGAGACCCAGTACTTC
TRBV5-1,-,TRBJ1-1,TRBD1,CASSSQDRANTEAFF,TGCGCCAGCAGCTCACAGGACAGGGCTAACACTGAAGCTTTCTTT
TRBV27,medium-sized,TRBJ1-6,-,CASSYASSYNSPLHF,TGTGCCAGCAGTTATGCCAGCTCCTATAATTCACCCCTCCACTTT
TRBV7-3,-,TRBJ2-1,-,CASSLATSQYNEQFF,TGTGCCAGCAGCTTAGCGACTTCCCAATACAATGAGCAGTTCTTC
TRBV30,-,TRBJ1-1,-,CAWSVRGRTEAFF,TGTGCCTGGAGTGTACGAGGGAGGACTGAAGCTTTCTTT
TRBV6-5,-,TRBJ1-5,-,CASSSEVLNQPQHF,TGTGCCAGCAGTTCTGAGGTTTTAAATCAGCCCCAGCATTTT
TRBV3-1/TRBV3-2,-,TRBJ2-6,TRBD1,CASREQGAGGANVLTF,TGTGCCAGCAGGGAACAGGGGGCTGGTGGGGCCAACGTCCTGACTTTC
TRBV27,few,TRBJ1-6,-,CASSQQGTSGSLHF,TGTGCCAGCAGCCAACAGGGAACTAGTGGATCCCTCCACTTT
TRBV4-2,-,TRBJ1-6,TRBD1,CASSQETGSNSPLHF,TGTGCCAGCAGCCAAGAGACAGGGTCCAATTCACCCCTCCACTTT
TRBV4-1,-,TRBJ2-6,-,CASSHGGRSSGANVLTF,TGCGCCAGCAGCCACGGAGGACGGAGCTCTGGGGCCAACGTCCTGACTTTC
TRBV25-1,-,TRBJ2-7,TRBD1,CASAETKQGAYEQYF,TGTGCCAGCGCTGAGACCAAACAGGGGGCCTACGAGCAGTACTTC
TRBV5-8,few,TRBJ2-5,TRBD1,CASRTGWGPDATQYF,TGTGCCAGCAGGACAGGGTGGGGGCCGGATGCGACCCAGTACTTC
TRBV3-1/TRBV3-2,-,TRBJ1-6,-,CASSPQGNSPLHF,TGTGCCAGCAGCCCTCAGGGAAATTCACCCCTCCACTTT
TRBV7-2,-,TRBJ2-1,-,CASSPVAGSYNEQFF,TGTGCCAGCAGCCCTGTGGCGGGCTCCTACAATGAGCAGTTCTTC
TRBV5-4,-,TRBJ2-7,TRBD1,CASSRGGTGVLYEQYF,TGTGCCAGCAGCCGGGGCGGGACAGGGGTCTTATACGAGCAGTACTTC
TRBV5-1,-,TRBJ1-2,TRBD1,CASSQGDRNYYGYTF,TGCGCCAGCAGCCAGGGGGACAGAAACTATTATGGCTACACCTTC
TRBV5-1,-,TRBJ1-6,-,CASSLMGAYNSPLHF,TGCGCCAGCAGCTTGATGGGAGCCTATAATTCACCCCTCCACTTT
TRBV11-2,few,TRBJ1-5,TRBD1,CASSFQGGNQPQHF,TGTGCCAGCAGCTTTCAGGGGGGCAATCAGCCCCAGCATTTT
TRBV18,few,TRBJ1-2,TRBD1,CASSPPGQGPAGGYTF,TGTGCCAGCTCACCTCCGGGACAGGGCCCCGCGGGGGGCTACACCTTC
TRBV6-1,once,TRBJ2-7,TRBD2,CASSEASRLAAYEQYF,TGTGCCAGCAGTGAAGCGAGTCGACTAGCGGCCTACGAGCAGTACTTC
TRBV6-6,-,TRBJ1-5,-,CASSAGDVSNQPQHF,TGTGCCAGCAGTGCAGGGGACGTGAGCAATCAGCCCCAGCATTTT
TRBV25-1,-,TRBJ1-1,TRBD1,CASSGRDRGPAFF,TGTGCCAGCAGTGGCCGGGACAGGGGACCTGCTTTCTTT
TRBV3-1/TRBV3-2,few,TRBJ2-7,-,CASSQGRLTYEQYF,TGTGCCAGCAGCCAAGGGCGACTTACCTACGAGCAGTACTTC
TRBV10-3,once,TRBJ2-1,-,CAISESGRGSWVQFF,TGTGCCATCAGTGAGTCGGGTCGAGGGAGTTGGGTGCAGTTCTTC
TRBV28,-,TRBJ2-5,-,CASSPGIRETQYF,TGTGCCAGCAGCCCAGGGATTCGAGAGACCCAGTACTTC
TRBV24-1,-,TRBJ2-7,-,CATSDPQVAYEQYF,TGTGCCACCAGTGATCCCCAGGTAGCCTACGAGCAGTACTTC
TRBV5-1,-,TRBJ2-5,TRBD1,CASSLGDSQETQYF,TGCGCCAGCAGCTTGGGGGACAGCCAAGAGACCCAGTACTTC
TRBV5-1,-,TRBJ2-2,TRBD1,CASRPGTGNTGELFF,TGCGCCAGCCGCCCAGGGACAGGGAACACCGGGGAGCTGTTTTTT
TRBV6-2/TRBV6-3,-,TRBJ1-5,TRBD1,CASSLLGQGDQPQHF,TGTGCCAGCAGTCTTCTGGGACAGGGGGACCAGCCCCAGCATTTT
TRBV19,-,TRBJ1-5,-,CASSMSTGLSQPQHF,TGTGCCAGTAGTATGTCAACAGGATTGAGTCAGCCCCAGCATTTT
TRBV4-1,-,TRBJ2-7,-,CASSQDPPQRKHYEQYF,TGCGCCAGCAGCCAAGACCCCCCTCAACGCAAGCACTACGAGCAGTACTTC
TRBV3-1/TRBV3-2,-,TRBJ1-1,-,CASSQGGLVTEAFF,TGTGCCAGCAGCCAAGGAGGGTTGGTCACTGAAGCTTTCTTT
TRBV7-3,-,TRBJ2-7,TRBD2,CASSPSPLAGYEQYF,TGTGCCAGCAGCCCAAGTCCCCTAGCGGGCTACGAGCAGTACTTC
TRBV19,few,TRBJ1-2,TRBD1,CASRSDRGSNYGYTF,TGTGCCAGTAGATCAGACAGGGGGTCTAACTATGGCTACACCTTC
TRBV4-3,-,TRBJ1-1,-,CASSQRQGGTEAFF,TGCGCCAGCAGCCAACGCCAGGGCGGCACTGAAGCTTTCTTT
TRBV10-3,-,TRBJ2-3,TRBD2,CAISDPASGGATRADTQYF,TGTGCCATCAGTGACCCCGCTAGCGGGGGGGCCACTCGGGCAGATACGCAGTATTTT
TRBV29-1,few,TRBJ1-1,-,CSAGWRTVNTEAFF,TGCAGCGCCGGATGGCGGACTGTGAACACTGAAGCTTTCTTT
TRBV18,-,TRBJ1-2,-,CASSPDGNYGYTF,TGTGCCAGCTCACCCGACGGGAACTATGGCTACACCTTC
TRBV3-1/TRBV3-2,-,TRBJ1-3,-,CASSQAGNLGNTIYF,TGTGCCAGCAGCCAGGCGGGGAACCTTGGAAACACCATATATTTT
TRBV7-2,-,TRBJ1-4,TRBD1,CASSLPGGEHEKLFF,TGTGCCAGCAGCCTCCCAGGGGGCGAACATGAAAAACTGTTTTTT
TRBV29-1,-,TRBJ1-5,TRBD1,CSVGDRAGNQPQHF,TGCAGCGTTGGGGACAGGGCGGGAAATCAGCCCCAGCATTTT
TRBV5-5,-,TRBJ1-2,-,CASSLGRWMEGYTF,TGTGCCAGCAGCTTGGGTAGGTGGATGGAGGGCTACACCTTC
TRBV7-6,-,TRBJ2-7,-,CASSVNPDSTILNF,TGTGCCAGCAGCGTTAACCCGGACAGTACGATTCTTAACTTC
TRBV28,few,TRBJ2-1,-,CASSLRLSYNEQFF,TGTGCCAGCAGTTTGCGGTTGTCCTACAATGAGCAGTTCTTC
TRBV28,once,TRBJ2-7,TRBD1,CASRSTGESYEQYF,TGTGCCAGCAGGTCGACAGGGGAATCCTACGAGCAGTACTTC
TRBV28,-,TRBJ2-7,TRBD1,CASSSQPTGYEQYF,TGTGCCAGCAGTTCCCAACCGACAGGGTACGAGCAGTACTTC
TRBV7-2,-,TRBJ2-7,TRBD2,CASSMGLAGGSYEQYF,TGTGCCAGCAGCATGGGACTAGCGGGGGGGTCCTACGAGCAGTACTTC